This T cell receptor beta chain was obtained from a study of early T cells in non-severe SARS-CoV-2 infection. This clonotype has just a few counts. Trimming cost V 5 bases and J 4 bases; bases outside gene matches: 8. The CDR3 is 15 amino acids. Germline-derived CDR1 and CDR2 are SGHAT and FQNNGV. In the library, individual cDNA molecules carried attached unique molecular identifiers. Using its own MiXCR run on the 5' RACE reads, TCRdb lists one record per CDR3 protein. The sample carries more than 65,000 distinct CDR3 sequences, over 10% recorded once. The receptor comes from an adult who was a healthcare worker with PCR-confirmed SARS-CoV-2 infection or an uninfected control (not recorded which). The chain combines TRBV11-2 with TRBJ1-1; 9 bases agree with TRBD1. Sequencing input: whole blood. In nucleotides, the CDR3 is TGTGCCAGCAGCCCACAGGGGGCGAGTTCCACTGAAGCTTTCTTT. It yields the protein CASSPQGASSTEAFF.